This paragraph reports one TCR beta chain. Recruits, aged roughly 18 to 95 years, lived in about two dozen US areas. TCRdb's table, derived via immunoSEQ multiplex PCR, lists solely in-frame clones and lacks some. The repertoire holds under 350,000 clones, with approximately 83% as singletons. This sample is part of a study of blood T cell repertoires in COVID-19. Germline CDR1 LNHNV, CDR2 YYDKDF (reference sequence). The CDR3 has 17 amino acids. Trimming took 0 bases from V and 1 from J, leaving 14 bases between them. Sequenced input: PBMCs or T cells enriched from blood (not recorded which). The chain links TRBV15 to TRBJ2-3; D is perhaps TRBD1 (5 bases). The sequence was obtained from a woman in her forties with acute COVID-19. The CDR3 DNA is TGTGCCACCAGCAGAGATTCGAGACAGTCCGGCACAGATACGCAGTATTTT. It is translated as CATSRDSRQSGTDTQYF.